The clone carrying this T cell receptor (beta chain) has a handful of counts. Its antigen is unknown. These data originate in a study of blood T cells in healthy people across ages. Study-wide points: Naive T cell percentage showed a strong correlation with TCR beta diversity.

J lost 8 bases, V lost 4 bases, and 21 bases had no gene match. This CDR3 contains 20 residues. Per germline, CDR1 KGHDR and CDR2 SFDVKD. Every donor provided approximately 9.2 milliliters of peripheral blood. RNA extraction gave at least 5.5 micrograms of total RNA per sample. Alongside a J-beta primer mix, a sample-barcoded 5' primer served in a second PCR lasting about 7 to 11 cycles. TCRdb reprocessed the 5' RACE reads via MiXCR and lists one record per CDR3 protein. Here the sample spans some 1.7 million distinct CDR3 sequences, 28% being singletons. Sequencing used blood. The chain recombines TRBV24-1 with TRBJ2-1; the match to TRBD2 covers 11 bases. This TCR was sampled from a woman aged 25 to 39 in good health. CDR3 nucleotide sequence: TGTGCCACCAGTGACCCGGTGGGACAGGGATTGACTAGCGGGAAAGATGAGCAGTTCTTC. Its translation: CATSDPVGQGLTSGKDEQFF.